The text below deals with one TCR beta chain. Primed by a sample-barcoded 5' primer and a J-beta primer mix, a second PCR proceeded for 7 to 11 cycles. In TCRdb, the 5' RACE reads were re-called with MiXCR into one record per CDR3 protein. The sample lists approximately 730,000 distinct CDR3 sequences; around 40% were seen once. This sample is drawn from a study of blood T cells in healthy people across ages. The sequenced sample was blood. This sequence was found in a woman in her fifties or sixties in good health.

CDR3 coding DNA: TGTGCCAGCTCTTCGCCCGGGGGAGGTGAAGCTTTCTTT. Its protein product is CASSSPGGGEAFF. The chain combines TRBV18 with TRBJ1-1; a weak D match, TRBD1 (5 bases). Germline CDR1 KGHSH, CDR2 LQKENI. There are 13 residues in the CDR3. The V end lost 6 bases, the J end lost 7 bases, and 15 bases lay between the germline ends. Supplemented by reference TRBV18 and TRBJ1-1, the full variable domain reads NAGVMQNPRHLVRRRGQEARLRCSPMKGHSHVYWYRQLPEEGLKFMVYLQKENIIDESGMPKERFSAEFPKEGPSILRIQQVVRGDSAAYFCASSSPGGGEAFFGQGTRLTVV.